Each of the 12 T cell receptor beta chains below was sequenced from the same sample in a study of blood T cell repertoires in COVID-19. Generated by immunoSEQ multiplex PCR, the TCRdb table keeps only in-frame clones and is missing some. The sample has under 200,000 clones; about 82% are singletons. The sequencing input was peripheral blood. The receptors were sampled from a woman of 80 years or more with COVID-19, enrolled during active disease.

The chain uses TRBV12-3 or TRBV12-4 and TRBJ1-1; D call uncertain. V was pared by 2 bases and J by 6 bases, with 4 bases between. The CDR3 extends over 11 amino acids. In nucleotides, the CDR3 is TGTGCCAGCAGTTTAACGGCTGAAGCTTTCTTT. The encoded protein is CASSLTAEAFF.

This chain connects TRBV5-1 to TRBJ2-3, with 8 positions matching TRBD2. Germline assignment: CDR1 SGHRS and CDR2 YFSETQ. CDR3 length equals 15 residues. The V gene end was trimmed by 2 bases and the J gene end by 4 bases; junction bases not matched to a gene: 6. CDR3 loop: CASSLAGDRADTQYF. In DNA form, the CDR3 reads TGCGCCAGCAGCTTAGCGGGAGATAGAGCAGATACGCAGTATTTT.

This clone was detected once. The rearrangement uses TRBV15 and TRBJ2-3, with TRBD2 as a possible D gene (5 bases). CDR1 and CDR2 (germline): LNHNV, YYDKDF (reference sequence). The V and J ends lost 5 bases and 1 base respectively, with 10 bases between them. This CDR3 has 14 amino acids. Here the CDR3 reads CATSPRAGTDTQYF. CDR3 DNA: TGTGCCACCAGCCCCAGAGCGGGCACAGATACGCAGTATTTT.

The chain couples TRBV10-3 to TRBJ2-7; 8 nucleotides align to TRBD1. CDR3 length equals 14 residues. J was trimmed by 5 bases and V by 6 bases; bases with no gene match: 9. Germline CDR1 reads ENHRY; CDR2 reads SYGVKD. CDR3 sequence reads: CAISGGRTGNEQYF. Here the CDR3 DNA reads TGTGCCATCAGCGGGGGCAGGACAGGGAACGAGCAGTACTTC.

The gene calls are TRBV6-5 and TRBJ2-7; 8 bases are a match to TRBD2. The germline CDR1 and CDR2 sequences are MNHEY and SVGAGI. The CDR3 totals 14 residues. The J segment lost 2 bases and the V segment lost 5 bases, leaving 5 bases of the junction unmatched. The chain's CDR3 is CASSKRERAYEQYF. CDR3 coding DNA: TGTGCCAGCAGTAAGCGGGAGCGGGCCTACGAGCAGTACTTC.

The rearrangement uses TRBV9 and TRBJ2-5, with TRBD1 as a possible D gene (6 bases). V lost 4 bases and J lost 4, with 14 bases in between. The CDR3 totals 14 residues. Germline CDR1 SGDLS, CDR2 YYNGEE. The CDR3 sequence: CASSSRTDGETQYF. The CDR3 DNA sequence: TGTGCCAGCAGCTCCCGGACAGACGGAGAGACCCAGTACTTC.

V gene TRBV6-5 combines with J gene TRBJ1-2; the D gene is possibly TRBD1 (6 bases). V was clipped by 4 bases and J by 8 bases, with 17 bases between them. Germline CDR1 reads MNHEY; CDR2 reads SVGAGI. The CDR3 consists of 14 residues. The DNA of the CDR3 is TGTGCCAGCAGTTCGACCCCCCCTGGGGGCGGCTACACCTTC. This sequence encodes CASSSTPPGGGYTF.

This clone was detected a few times. This chain joins TRBV6-5 and TRBJ2-1; D uncertain. V was trimmed by 9 bases and J by 9 bases, leaving 18 bases between them. The CDR3 has 13 amino acids. Germline lookup yields CDR1 MNHEY and CDR2 SVGAGI. This chain's CDR3 is CASTLGGLGEQFF. Written as DNA, the CDR3 is TGTGCCAGTACTCTCGGTGGGCTCGGTGAGCAGTTCTTC.

This rearrangement joins TRBV6-5 to TRBJ1-1, with 7 bases lining up with TRBD1. The CDR3 is made up of 14 amino acids. V was pared by 6 bases and J by 7 bases, with 11 bases of the junction left unmatched. Germline CDR1 is MNHEY and CDR2 is SVGAGI. The CDR3 DNA reads as TGTGCCAGCAGCAACAGGGGTGAGGGTGTTGAAGCTTTCTTT. Amino acid sequence: CASSNRGEGVEAFF.

In nucleotides, the CDR3 is TGTGCCAGCAGCCCCGTGGGGCGGCCTGAAGCTTTCTTT. It translates to CASSPVGRPEAFF. This sequence joins TRBV7-9 and TRBJ1-1; D perhaps matches TRBD1 (5 bases). The CDR3 contains 13 residues. Germline V gene data show CDR1 as SEHNR and CDR2 as FQNEAQ (reference sequence). V was trimmed by 5 bases and J by 6 bases, leaving 13 bases between them. The full variable domain, its missing parts supplied by reference TRBV7-9 and TRBJ1-1, is DTGVSQNPRHKITKRGQNVTFRCDPISEHNRLYWYRQTLGQGPEFLTYFQNEAQLEKSRLLSDRFSAERPKGSFSTLEIQRTEQGDSAMYLCASSPVGRPEAFFGQGTRLTVV.

This sequence joins TRBV19 and TRBJ2-5; 15 positions match TRBD2. V lost 3 bases to trimming and J lost 7 bases; unmatched junction nucleotides: 12. The CDR3 has 18 residues. CDR1 and CDR2 from the germline V gene are LNHDA and SQIVND (reference sequence). As DNA, the CDR3 is TGTGCCAGTAGTATCGGACTAGCGGGAGGGATAATCACCGGGACCCAGTACTTC. Its translation is CASSIGLAGGIITGTQYF.

The rearrangement links TRBV29-1 to TRBJ1-5; D perhaps matches TRBD1 (5 bases). Germline V lookup: CDR1 SQVTM, CDR2 ANQGSEA. Trimming stripped 6 bases from V and 9 bases from J, with 18 bases between. CDR3 length equals 13 residues. Here the CDR3 reads CSVLASLGGPQHF. CDR3 DNA: TGCAGCGTACTGGCGAGTCTCGGGGGGCCCCAGCATTTT.